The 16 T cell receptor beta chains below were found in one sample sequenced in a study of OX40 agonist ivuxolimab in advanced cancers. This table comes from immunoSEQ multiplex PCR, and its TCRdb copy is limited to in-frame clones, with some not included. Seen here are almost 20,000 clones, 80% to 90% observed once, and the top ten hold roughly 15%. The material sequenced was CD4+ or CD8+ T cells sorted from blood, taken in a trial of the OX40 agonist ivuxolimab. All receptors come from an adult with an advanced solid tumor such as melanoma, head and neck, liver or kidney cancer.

CDR3 sequence: CASSLGRDNYEQYF. CDR3 DNA sequence: TGTGCCAGCAGCCTGGGAAGGGACAACTACGAGCAGTACTTC. The chain links TRBV7-8 to TRBJ2-7; a possible D gene is TRBD1 (6 bases). V was trimmed by 5 bases and J by 3 bases, leaving 14 bases between them. The germline V gene encodes CDR1 SGHVS and CDR2 FQNEAQ. The CDR3 runs 14 residues.

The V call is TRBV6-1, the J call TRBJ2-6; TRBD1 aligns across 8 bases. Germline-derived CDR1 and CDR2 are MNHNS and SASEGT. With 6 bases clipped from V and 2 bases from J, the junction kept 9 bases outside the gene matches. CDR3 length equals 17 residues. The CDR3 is CASRETPGGAGANVLTF. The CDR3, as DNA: TGTGCCAGCAGGGAAACTCCAGGGGGCGCTGGGGCCAACGTCCTGACTTTC.

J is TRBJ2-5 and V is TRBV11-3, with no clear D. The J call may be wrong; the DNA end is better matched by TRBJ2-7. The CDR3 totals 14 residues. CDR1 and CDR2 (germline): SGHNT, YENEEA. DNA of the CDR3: TGTGCCAGCAGCTCAGAACACGGAGCCCACGAGCAGTACTTC. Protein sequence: CASSSEHGAHEQYF.

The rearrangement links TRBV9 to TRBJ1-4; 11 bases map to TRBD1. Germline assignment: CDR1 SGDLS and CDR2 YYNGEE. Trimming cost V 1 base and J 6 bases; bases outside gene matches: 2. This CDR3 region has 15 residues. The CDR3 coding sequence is TGTGCCAGCAGCGTACCGGGACAGGGGGATGAAAAACTGTTTTTT. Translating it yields CASSVPGQGDEKLFF.

The CDR3 region has the DNA TGTGCCAGTAGTAAGGGACAGTCCTACGAGCAGTACTTC. This encodes CASSKGQSYEQYF. This chain joins TRBV19 and TRBJ2-7, with 7 nucleotides matching TRBD1. The CDR3 consists of 13 residues. V dropped 4 bases and J dropped 1; count of bases not matched to a gene: 1. From germline, CDR1 is LNHDA and CDR2 SQIVND (reference sequence).

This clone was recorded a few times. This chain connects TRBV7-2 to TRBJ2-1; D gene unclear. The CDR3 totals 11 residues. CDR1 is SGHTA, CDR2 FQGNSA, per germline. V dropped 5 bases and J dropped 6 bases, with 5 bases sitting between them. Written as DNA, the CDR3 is TGTGCCAGCAGCCCTAGCAATGAGCAGTTCTTC. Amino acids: CASSPSNEQFF.

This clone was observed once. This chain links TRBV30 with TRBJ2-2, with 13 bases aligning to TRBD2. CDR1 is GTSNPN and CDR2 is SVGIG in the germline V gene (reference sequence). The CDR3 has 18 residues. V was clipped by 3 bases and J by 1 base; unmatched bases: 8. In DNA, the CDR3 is TGTGCCTGGAGAGGGACTAGCGGGGAGATGAGGAACACCGGGGAGCTGTTTTTT. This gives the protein CAWRGTSGEMRNTGELFF.

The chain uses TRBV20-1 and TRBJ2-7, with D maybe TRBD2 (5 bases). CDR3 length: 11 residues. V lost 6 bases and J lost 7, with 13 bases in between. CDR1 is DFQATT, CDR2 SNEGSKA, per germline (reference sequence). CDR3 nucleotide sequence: TGCAGTGCGGGCGGGCCACTTGAGCAGTACTTC. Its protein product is CSAGGPLEQYF.

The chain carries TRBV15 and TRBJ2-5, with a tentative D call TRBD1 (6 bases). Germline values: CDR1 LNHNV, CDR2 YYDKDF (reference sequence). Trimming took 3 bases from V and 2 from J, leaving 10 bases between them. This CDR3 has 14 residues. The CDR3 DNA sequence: TGTGCCACCAGCAGGACAGGTTTTCAAGAGACCCAGTACTTC. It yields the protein CATSRTGFQETQYF.

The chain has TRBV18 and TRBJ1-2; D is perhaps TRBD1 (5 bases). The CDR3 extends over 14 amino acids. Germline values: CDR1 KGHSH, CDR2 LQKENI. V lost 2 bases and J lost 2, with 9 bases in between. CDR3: CASSPTQENYGYTF. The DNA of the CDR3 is TGTGCCAGCTCACCAACACAGGAAAACTATGGCTACACCTTC.

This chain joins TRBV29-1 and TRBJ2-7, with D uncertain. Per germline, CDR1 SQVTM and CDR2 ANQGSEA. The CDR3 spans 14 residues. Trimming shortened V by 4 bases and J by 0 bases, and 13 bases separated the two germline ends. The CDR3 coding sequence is TGCAGCGTTGTTAAGCGTTTGAGCTCCTACGAGCAGTACTTC. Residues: CSVVKRLSSYEQYF.

CDR3 DNA sequence: TGTGCCAGCAGCTTAGGACAGGGCAACGAGCAGTACTTC. Amino acid sequence: CASSLGQGNEQYF. This chain links TRBV13 with TRBJ2-7, with D maybe TRBD1 (6 bases). Germline loops: CDR1 PRHDT, CDR2 FYEKMQ (reference sequence). Trimming cost V 0 bases and J 5 bases, with 8 bases left between them. The CDR3 contains 13 residues.

As DNA, the CDR3 is TGTGCCAGCAGCTTTGGGGACCACTATGGCTACACCTTC. Its translation: CASSFGDHYGYTF. The chain couples TRBV5-6 to TRBJ1-2; D is possibly TRBD1 (5 bases). The CDR3 has 13 residues. V lost 2 bases and J 3 bases, leaving 8 bases between the germline ends. Germline CDR1 reads SGHDT; CDR2 reads YYEEEE.

The CDR3 loop is CASSLAGTSGGADTQYF. CDR3 nucleotides: TGCGCCAGCAGCTTGGCCGGGACTAGCGGGGGGGCAGATACGCAGTATTTT. The chain has TRBV5-1 and TRBJ2-3, with TRBD2 matching over 16 bases. The germline V gene encodes CDR1 SGHRS and CDR2 YFSETQ. This CDR3 has 17 residues. The V and J ends lost 0 bases and 4 bases, in that order; junction bases with no gene match: 2.

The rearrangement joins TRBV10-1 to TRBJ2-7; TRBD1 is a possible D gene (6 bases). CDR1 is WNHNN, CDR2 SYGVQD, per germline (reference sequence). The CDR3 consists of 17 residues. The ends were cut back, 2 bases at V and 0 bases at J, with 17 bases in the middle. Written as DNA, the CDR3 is TGCGCCAGCAGTGAGCAGACAGGCAGAGCCCCCTCCTACGAGCAGTACTTC. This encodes CASSEQTGRAPSYEQYF.

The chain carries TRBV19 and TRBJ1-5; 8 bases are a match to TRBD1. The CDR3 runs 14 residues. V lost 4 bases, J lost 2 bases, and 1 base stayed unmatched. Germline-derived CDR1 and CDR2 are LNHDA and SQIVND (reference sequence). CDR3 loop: CASSKQGGNQPQHF. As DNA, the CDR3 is TGTGCCAGTAGTAAACAGGGGGGCAATCAGCCCCAGCATTTT.